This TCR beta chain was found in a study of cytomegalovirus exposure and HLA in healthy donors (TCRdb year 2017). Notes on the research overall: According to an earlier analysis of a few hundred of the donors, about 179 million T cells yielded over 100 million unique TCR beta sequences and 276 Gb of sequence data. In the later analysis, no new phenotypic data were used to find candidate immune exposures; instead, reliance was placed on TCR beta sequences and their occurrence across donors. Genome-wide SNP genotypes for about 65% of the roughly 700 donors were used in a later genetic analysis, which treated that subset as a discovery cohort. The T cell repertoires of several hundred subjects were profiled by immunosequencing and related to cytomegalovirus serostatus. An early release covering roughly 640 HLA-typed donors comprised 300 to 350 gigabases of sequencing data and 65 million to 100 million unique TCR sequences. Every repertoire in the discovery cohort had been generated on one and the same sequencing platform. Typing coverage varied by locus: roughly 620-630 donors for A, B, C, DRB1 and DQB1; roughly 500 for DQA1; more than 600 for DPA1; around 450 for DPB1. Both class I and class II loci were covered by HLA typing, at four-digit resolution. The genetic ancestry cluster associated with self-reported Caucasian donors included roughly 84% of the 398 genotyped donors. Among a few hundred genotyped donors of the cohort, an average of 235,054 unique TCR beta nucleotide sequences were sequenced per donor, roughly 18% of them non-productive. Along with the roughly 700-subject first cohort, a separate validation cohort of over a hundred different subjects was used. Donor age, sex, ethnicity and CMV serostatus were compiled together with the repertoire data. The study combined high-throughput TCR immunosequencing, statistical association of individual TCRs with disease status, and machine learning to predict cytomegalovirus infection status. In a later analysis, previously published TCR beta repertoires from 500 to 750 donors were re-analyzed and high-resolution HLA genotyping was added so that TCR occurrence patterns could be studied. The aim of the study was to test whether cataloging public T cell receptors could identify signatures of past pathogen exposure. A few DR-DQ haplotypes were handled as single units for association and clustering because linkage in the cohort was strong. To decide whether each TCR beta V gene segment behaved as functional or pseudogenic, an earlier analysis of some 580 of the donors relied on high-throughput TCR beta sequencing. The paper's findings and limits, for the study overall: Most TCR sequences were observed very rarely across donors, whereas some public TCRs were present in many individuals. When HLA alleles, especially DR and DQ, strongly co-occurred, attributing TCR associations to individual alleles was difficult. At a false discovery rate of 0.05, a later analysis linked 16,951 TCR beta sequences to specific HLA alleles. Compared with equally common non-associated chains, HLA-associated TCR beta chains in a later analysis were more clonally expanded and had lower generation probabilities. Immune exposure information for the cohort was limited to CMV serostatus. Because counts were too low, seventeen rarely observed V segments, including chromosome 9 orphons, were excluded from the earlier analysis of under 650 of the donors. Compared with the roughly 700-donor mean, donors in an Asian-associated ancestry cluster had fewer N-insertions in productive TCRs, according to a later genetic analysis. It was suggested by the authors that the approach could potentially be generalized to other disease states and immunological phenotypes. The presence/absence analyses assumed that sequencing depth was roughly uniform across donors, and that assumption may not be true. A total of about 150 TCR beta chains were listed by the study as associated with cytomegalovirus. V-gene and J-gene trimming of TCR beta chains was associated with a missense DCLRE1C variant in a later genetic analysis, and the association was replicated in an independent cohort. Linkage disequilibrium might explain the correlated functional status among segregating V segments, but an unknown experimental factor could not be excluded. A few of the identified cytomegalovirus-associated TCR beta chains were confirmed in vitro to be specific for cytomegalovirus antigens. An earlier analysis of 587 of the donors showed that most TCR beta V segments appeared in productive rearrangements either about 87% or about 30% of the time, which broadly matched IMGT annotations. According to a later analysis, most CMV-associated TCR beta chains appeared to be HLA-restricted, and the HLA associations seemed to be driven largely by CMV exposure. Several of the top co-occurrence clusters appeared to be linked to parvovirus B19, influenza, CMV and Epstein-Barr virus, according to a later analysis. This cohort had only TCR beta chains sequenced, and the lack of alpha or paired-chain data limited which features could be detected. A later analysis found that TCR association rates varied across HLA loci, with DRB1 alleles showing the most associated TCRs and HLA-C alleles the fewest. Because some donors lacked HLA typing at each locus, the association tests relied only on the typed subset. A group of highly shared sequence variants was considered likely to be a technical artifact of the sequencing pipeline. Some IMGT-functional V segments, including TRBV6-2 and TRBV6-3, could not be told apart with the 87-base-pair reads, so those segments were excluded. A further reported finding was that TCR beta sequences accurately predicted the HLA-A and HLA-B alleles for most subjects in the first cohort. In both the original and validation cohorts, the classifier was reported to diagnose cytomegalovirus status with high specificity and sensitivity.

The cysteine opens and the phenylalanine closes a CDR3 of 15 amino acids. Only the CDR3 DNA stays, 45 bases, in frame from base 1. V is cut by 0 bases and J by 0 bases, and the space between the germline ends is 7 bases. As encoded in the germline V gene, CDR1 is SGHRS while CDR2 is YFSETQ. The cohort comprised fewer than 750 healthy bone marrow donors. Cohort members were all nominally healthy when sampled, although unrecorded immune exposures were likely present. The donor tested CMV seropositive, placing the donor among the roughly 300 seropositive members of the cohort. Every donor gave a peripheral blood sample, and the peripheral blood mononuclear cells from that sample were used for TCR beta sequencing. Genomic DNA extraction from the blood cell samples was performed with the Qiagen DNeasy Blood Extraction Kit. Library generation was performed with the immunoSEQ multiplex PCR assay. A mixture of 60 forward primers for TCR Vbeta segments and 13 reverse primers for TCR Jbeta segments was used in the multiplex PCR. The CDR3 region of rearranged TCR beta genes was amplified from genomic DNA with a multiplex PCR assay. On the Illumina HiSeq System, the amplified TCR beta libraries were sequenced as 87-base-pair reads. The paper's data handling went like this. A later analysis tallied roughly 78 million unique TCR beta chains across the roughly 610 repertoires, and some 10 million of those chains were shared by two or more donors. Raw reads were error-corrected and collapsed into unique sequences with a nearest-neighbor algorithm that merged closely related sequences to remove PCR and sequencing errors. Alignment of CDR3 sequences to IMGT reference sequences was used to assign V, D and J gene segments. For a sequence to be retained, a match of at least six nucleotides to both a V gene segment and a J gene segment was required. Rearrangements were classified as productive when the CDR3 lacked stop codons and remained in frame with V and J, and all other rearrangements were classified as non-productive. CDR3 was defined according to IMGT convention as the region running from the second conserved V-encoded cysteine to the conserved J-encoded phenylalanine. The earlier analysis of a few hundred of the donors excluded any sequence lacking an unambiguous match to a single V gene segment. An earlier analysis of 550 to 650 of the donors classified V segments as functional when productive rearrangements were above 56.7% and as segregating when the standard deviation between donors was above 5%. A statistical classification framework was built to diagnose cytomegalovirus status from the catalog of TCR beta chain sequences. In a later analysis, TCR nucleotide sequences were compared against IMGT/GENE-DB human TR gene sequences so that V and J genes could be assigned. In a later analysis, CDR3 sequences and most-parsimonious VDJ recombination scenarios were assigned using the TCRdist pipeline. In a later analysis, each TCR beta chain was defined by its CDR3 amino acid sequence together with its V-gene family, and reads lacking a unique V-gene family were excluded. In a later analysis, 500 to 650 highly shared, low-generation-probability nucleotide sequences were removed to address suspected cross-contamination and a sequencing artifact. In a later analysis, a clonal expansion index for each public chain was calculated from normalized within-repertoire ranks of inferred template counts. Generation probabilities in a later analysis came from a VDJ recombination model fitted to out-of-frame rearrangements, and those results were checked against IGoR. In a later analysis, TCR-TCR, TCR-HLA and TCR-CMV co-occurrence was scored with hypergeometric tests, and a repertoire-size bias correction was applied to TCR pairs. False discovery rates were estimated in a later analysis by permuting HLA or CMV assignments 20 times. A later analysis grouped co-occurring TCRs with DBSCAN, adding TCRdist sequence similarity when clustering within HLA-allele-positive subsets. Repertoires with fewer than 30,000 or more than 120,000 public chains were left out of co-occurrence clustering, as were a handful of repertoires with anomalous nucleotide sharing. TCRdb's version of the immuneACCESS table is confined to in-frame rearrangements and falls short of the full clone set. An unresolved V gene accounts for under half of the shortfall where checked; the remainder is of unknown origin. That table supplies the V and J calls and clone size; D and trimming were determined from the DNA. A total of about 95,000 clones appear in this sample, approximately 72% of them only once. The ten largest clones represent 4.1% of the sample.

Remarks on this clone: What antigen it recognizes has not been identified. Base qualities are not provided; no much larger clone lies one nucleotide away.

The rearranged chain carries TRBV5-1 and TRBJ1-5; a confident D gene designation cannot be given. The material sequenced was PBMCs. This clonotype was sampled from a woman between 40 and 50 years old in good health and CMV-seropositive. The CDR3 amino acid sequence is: CASSLGLGSNQPQHF. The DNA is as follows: TGCGCCAGCAGCTTGGGGCTTGGTAGCAATCAGCCCCAGCATTTT.